The 21 T cell receptor delta chains listed next were all sequenced from one sample in a study of gamma-delta chains in newborns, infants, children. TCRdb re-called the reads with CATT. Of under 4,000 delta-chain clones in the sample, 0.5% to 0.7% are singletons; the top ten hold approximately 15%. The sample consisted of blood. These receptors were taken from a child who was a newborn, infant or young child, either healthy, febrile or measles-vaccinated (not recorded which).

This clone is large in the sample. Other nucleotide sequences in the sample specify the same CDR3. V is TRDV2 and J is TRDJ3; 10 bases line up with TRDD3. The germline CDR1 and CDR2 sequences are GEAIGNYY and EKD. This CDR3 spans 18 amino acids. The ends lost 0 bases at V and 2 bases at J; junction bases unmatched: 3. Here the CDR3 reads CACDTGGYGTWDTRQMFF. In DNA, the CDR3 is TGTGCCTGTGACACCGGGGGATACGGGACCTGGGACACCCGACAGATGTTTTTC.

This clone has a handful of counts. The TCRdb record carries a much larger clone's protein, which differs from this DNA's translation at residue 14; a read error is the likely cause, and the protein listed here is the DNA translation. The genes are TRAV29/DV5 and TRDJ1; 7 nucleotides align to TRDD3. The CDR3 extends over 17 amino acids. Per germline, CDR1 NSMFDY and CDR2 ISSIKDK. In nucleotides, the CDR3 is TGTGCAGCAAGAGTGGGGGACCCACCGTCTCACACCGATGAACTCATCTTT. As protein: CAARVGDPPSHTDELIF.

With regard to this clone: Translating this DNA gives a protein that differs at residue 13 from the TCRdb one, which belongs to a much larger clone; a read error is likely, and the protein shown is this translation. The chain combines TRDV2 with TRDJ1; 9 positions match TRDD3. Germline CDR1 reads GEAIGNYY; CDR2 reads EKD. The CDR3 has 14 amino acids. Written as DNA, the CDR3 is TGTGCCTGTGACACCGGGGGATACTCGGGTAAACTCACCTTT. Protein sequence: CACDTGGYSGKLTF.

This clone occurred a few times. It differs at one base from a far larger clone, so likely a read error. The rearrangement uses TRDV2 and TRDJ2, with TRDD3 as a possible D gene (5 bases). The CDR3 contains 15 residues. Germline CDR1 is GEAIGNYY and CDR2 is EKD. The DNA of the CDR3 is TGTGCCTGTGTCCTCAAGGGTGGGGTGACAGCACACCTCTTCTTT. The encoded protein is CACVLKGGVTAHLFF.

As for this clone: The protein held in TCRdb is that of a much larger clone and does not match this DNA's translation at residue 6, likely because of a read error; the protein shown is translated from the DNA. At the DNA level, this CDR3 is encoded by other sequences in the same sample as well. This sequence joins TRDV2 and TRDJ2; 9 bases align to TRDD3. CDR1 GEAIGNYY and CDR2 EKD come from the germline V gene. The CDR3 contains 16 residues. The CDR3 loop reads CACDTMGIRGTAQLFF. CDR3 nucleotide sequence: TGTGCCTGTGACACCATGGGGATACGCGGGACAGCGCAACTCTTCTTT.

Concerning this clone itself: This DNA's translation and the protein TCRdb lists, from a much larger clone, do not match at residue 9, likely due to a read error; the protein shown is translated from the DNA. The same CDR3 is also encoded by other DNA sequences in this sample. V and J are TRDV2 and TRDJ3; TRDD3 matches at 9 bases. V was clipped by 0 bases and J by 2 bases; unmatched bases: 4. Germline loops: CDR1 GEAIGNYY, CDR2 EKD. This CDR3 has 18 residues. The CDR3 nucleotides are TGTGCCTGTGACACCGGGGGATACAGGACCTGGGACACCCGACAGATGTTTTTC. This sequence encodes CACDTGGYRTWDTRQMFF.

About this clone: TCRdb's entry gives the protein of a much larger clone, which mismatches this DNA's translation at residue 9, likely from a read error; the protein reported here is translated from the DNA. The V gene is TRDV2, the J gene TRDJ3, with 8 nucleotides matching TRDD3. Germline V gene data show CDR1 as GEAIGNYY and CDR2 as EKD. Germline trimming cut 1 base from V and 0 bases from J; bases unmatched to any gene: 4. The CDR3 extends over 18 amino acids. The CDR3 protein is CACDTGGFGSWDTRQMFF. For the CDR3, the DNA is TGTGCCTGTGACACTGGGGGATTTGGCTCCTGGGACACCCGACAGATGTTTTTC.

To note about this clone: A far bigger clonotype differs at one base, so this is likely a read error. The same CDR3 is also encoded by other DNA sequences in this sample. The chain links TRDV2 to TRDJ1; 9 positions match TRDD3. The germline CDR1 and CDR2 sequences are GEAIGNYY and EKD. The CDR3 loop spans 17 amino acids. V lost 0 bases, J lost 4 bases, and 11 bases stayed unmatched. The CDR3: CACDTVGGIHYGDKLIF. The CDR3 coding sequence is TGTGCCTGTGACACCGTCGGGGGGATACACTACGGCGATAAACTCATCTTT.

This clone was picked up a small number of times. The protein in TCRdb stems from a much larger clone and differs at residue 3 from this DNA's translation, likely a read error; here the protein is translated from the DNA. The CDR3 region is CAVSALLGGSSWDTRQMFF. CDR3 bases: TGTGCAGTAAGTGCCCTACTGGGGGGCAGCTCCTGGGACACCCGACAGATGTTTTTC. This chain links TRAV29/DV5 with TRDJ3; 8 bases are a match to TRDD3. This CDR3 has 19 residues. Germline CDR1 is NSMFDY and CDR2 is ISSIKDK. Unmatched junction bases numbered 14, after V lost 6 bases and J lost 0 bases. Combining the CDR3 with reference TRAV29/DV5 and TRDJ3 gives the whole variable domain DQQVKQNSPSLSVQEGRISILNCDYTNSMFDYFLWYKKYPAEGPTFLISISSIKDKNEDGRFTVFLNKSAKHLSLHIVPSQPGDSAVYFCAVSALLGGSSWDTRQMFFGTGIKLFVEP.

Regarding this clone: TCRdb's protein for this DNA is that of a much larger clone and differs from the translation at residue 4, likely a read error; the protein shown is the DNA translation. This chain links TRDV2 with TRDJ2; 11 nucleotides align to TRDD3. Losses at the gene ends were 5 bases for V and 4 bases for J; bases not matched to a gene: 8. Germline CDR1 reads GEAIGNYY; CDR2 reads EKD. The CDR3 runs to 16 residues. The CDR3, as DNA: TGTGCCTGTGGTGGCCTGGGGGATACTCCGACAGCACAACTCTTCTTT. Protein product: CACGGLGDTPTAQLFF.

This clone has only a few counts. A read error may explain this, as a much larger clone is one base away. Other DNA sequences in the same sample also yield this CDR3. This rearrangement joins TRDV2 to TRDJ3; 11 bases are a match to TRDD3. Germline assignment: CDR1 GEAIGNYY and CDR2 EKD. This CDR3 is 19 amino acids long. For the CDR3, the DNA is TGTGCCTGTGACACTGGGGGATACGATAGCTCCTGGGACACCCGGCAGATGTTTTTC. This translates into CACDTGGYDSSWDTRQMFF.

As concerns this clone: The translation of this DNA and the TCRdb protein of a much larger clone differ at residue 11, probably owing to a read error; the protein shown here is translated from the DNA. The genes are TRDV2 and TRDJ3; 10 bases are shared with TRDD3. CDR1 GEAIGNYY and CDR2 EKD come from the germline V gene. The CDR3 has 17 residues. The CDR3 region has the DNA TGTGCCTGTGACAGTACTGGGGGATCCTGGGGCACCCGACAGATGTTTTTC. This encodes CACDSTGGSWGTRQMFF.

This clone is large in the sample. Distinct nucleotide sequences in the sample also encode this CDR3. The chain recombines TRDV2 with TRDJ1; 9 bases are shared with TRDD3. Trimming cost V 3 bases and J 0 bases; bases outside gene matches: 4. The CDR3 spans 15 residues. Germline V lookup: CDR1 GEAIGNYY, CDR2 EKD. The CDR3 is CACDSLGEYTDKLIF. CDR3 nucleotides: TGTGCCTGTGACTCACTGGGGGAGTACACCGATAAACTCATCTTT.

Details on this clone: A much larger clone sits a single nucleotide away, making a read error possible. The same CDR3 can be traced to other DNA sequences in this sample. This chain uses TRDV2 with TRDJ3; 8 nucleotides line up with TRDD3. The CDR3 spans 19 residues. Germline V gives CDR1 GEAIGNYY, CDR2 EKD. Here the CDR3 DNA reads TGTGCCTGCGACACCGGTACTGGGGGTAACTCCTGGGACACCCGACAGATGTTTTTC. Amino acid sequence: CACDTGTGGNSWDTRQMFF.

Worth noting for this clone: TCRdb records a much larger clone's protein for this DNA, with a difference at residue 7 that likely arises from a read error; the protein given is the translation of the DNA. This rearrangement joins TRDV2 to TRDJ1; no reliable D call. Germline V gives CDR1 GEAIGNYY, CDR2 EKD. V lost 0 bases and J lost 2, with 21 bases in between. The CDR3 extends over 18 amino acids. The CDR3 DNA reads as TGTGCCTGTGACACCGTTATGACACCGGCTGGAACGACCGATAAACTCATCTTT. The encoded protein is CACDTVMTPAGTTDKLIF.

This clone was detected only a few times. This probably arose from a read error, given a far larger clone one base away. Other DNA sequences in this sample translate to the same CDR3. This chain links TRDV2 with TRDJ3; TRDD3 agrees at 8 bases. From germline, CDR1 is GEAIGNYY and CDR2 EKD. This CDR3 spans 16 amino acids. CDR3 sequence: CACDTWGIWDTRQMFF. In DNA, the CDR3 is TGTGCCTGTGACACCTGGGGGATCTGGGACACCCGGCAGATGTTTTTC.

As concerns this clone: The TCRdb record carries a much larger clone's protein, which differs from this DNA's translation at residue 3; a read error is the likely cause, and the protein listed here is the DNA translation. Other DNA sequences in this specimen translate into the identical CDR3. J is TRDJ3 and V is TRDV2; 9 positions match TRDD3. Trimming removed 9 bases from V and 1 base from J; junction bases left unmatched: 9. The length of the CDR3 is 17 residues. From germline, CDR1 is GEAIGNYY and CDR2 EKD. DNA for the CDR3: TGTGCCCGCGACAGTACTGGGGGATCCTGGGACACCCGACAGATGTTTTTC. Amino acids: CARDSTGGSWDTRQMFF.

In its sample, this clone was seen a few times. It is likely a read error: a sequence one base away is far more abundant. This sample also contains other DNA sequences that code for the same CDR3. The rearrangement joins TRAV29/DV5 to TRDJ2, with TRDD3 matching over 8 bases. Germline V lookup: CDR1 NSMFDY, CDR2 ISSIKDK. The CDR3 spans 17 residues. V lost 5 bases to trimming and J lost 1 base; unmatched junction nucleotides: 13. The CDR3 coding sequence is TGTGCAGCGCAACTACTGGGGGCTAACTGTTTGACAGCACAACTCTTCTTT. Residues: CAAQLLGANCLTAQLFF.

This clone is deemed large. In the same sample, other DNA sequences code for this CDR3. This sequence joins TRDV2 and TRDJ3; 8 bases map to TRDD3. From germline, CDR1 is GEAIGNYY and CDR2 EKD. Trimming cost V 0 bases and J 0 bases; bases outside gene matches: 0. This CDR3 has 17 amino acids. The CDR3 bases are TGTGCCTGTGACACCGGGGGATACTCCTGGGACACCCGACAGATGTTTTTC. Amino acid sequence: CACDTGGYSWDTRQMFF.

This clone was counted a few times. This DNA translates differently at residue 3 from the TCRdb protein, which is that of a much larger clone; a read error is likely, and the protein shown is the DNA's own translation. The chain has TRDV2 and TRDJ3, with D perhaps matching TRDD3 (5 bases). CDR1 and CDR2 from the germline V gene are GEAIGNYY and EKD. The CDR3 covers 16 residues. CDR3 residues: CAGDTWDSWDTRQMFF. The CDR3 nucleotides read TGTGCCGGTGACACGTGGGATTCCTGGGACACCCGACAGATGTTTTTC.

Details on this clone: A far bigger clonotype differs at one base, so this is likely a read error. The chain has TRDV2 and TRDJ3; 8 bases match TRDD3. J gave up 0 bases and V 3 bases, and 6 bases lay outside the gene matches. The CDR3 sequence is 18 residues long. Germline-derived CDR1 and CDR2 are GEAIGNYY and EKD. The chain's CDR3 is CACDVLGGSSWDTRQMFF. The CDR3 DNA reads TGTGCCTGTGACGTACTGGGGGGGAGCTCCTGGGACACCCGACAGATGTTTTTC.